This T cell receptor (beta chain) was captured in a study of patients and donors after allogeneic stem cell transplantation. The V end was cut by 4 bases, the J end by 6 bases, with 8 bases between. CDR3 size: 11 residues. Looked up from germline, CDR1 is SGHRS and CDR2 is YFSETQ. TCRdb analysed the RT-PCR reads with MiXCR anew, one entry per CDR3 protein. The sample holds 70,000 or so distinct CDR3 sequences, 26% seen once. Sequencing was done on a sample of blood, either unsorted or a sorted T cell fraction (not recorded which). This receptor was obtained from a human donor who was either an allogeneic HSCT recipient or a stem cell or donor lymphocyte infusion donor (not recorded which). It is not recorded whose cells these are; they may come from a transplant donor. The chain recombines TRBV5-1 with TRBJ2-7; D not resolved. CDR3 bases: TGCGCCAGCAGCATAGGACGCGAGCAGTACTTC. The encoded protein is CASSIGREQYF.